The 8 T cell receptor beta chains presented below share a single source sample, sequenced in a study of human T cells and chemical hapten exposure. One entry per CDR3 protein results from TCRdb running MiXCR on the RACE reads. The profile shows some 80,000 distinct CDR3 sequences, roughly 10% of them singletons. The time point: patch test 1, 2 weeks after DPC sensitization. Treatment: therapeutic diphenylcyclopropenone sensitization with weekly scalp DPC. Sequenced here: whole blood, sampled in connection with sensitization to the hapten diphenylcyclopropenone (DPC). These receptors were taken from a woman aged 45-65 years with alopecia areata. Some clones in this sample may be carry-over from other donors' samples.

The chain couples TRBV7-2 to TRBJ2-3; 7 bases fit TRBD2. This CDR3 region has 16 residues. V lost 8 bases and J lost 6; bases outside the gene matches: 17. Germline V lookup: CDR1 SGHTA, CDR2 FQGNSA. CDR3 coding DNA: TGTGCCAGCGGACTAGTCCCAATCTTACAGATGGATACGCAGTATTTT. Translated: CASGLVPILQMDTQYF.

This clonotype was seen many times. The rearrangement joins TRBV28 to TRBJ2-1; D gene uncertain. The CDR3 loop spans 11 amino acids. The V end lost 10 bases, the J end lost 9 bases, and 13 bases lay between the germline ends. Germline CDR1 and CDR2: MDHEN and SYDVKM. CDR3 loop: CATQWDFEQFF. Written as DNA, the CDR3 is TGTGCCACCCAGTGGGATTTTGAGCAGTTCTTC.

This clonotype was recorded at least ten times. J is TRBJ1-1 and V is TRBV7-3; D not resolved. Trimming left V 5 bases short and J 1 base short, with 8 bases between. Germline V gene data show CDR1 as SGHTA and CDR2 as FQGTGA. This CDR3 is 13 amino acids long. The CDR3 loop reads CASSVGPNTEAFF. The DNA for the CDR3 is TGTGCCAGCAGCGTTGGGCCGAACACTGAAGCTTTCTTT.

CDR3 DNA sequence: TGTGCCAGCAGCCAACAGAACGGGGCCCAGTACTTC. As protein: CASSQQNGAQYF. V is TRBV7-9 and J is TRBJ2-5, with a tentative D call TRBD2 (5 bases). V was shortened by 5 bases and J by 9 bases, with 13 bases between the two germline ends. Germline assignment: CDR1 SEHNR and CDR2 FQNEAQ (reference sequence). CDR3 length: 12 residues.

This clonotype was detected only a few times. Here the CDR3 reads CASSLGGQGSGQPQHF. The CDR3 DNA reads as TGTGCCAGCAGCTTAGGGGGACAGGGATCGGGACAGCCCCAGCATTTT. The chain joins TRBV7-8 to TRBJ1-5, with 9 bases lining up with TRBD1. CDR1 and CDR2 (germline): SGHVS, FQNEAQ. J lost 7 bases, V lost 1 base, and 8 bases had no gene match. The CDR3 has 16 residues. Full variable domain (outside the CDR3, taken from reference TRBV7-8 and TRBJ1-5): GAGVSQSPRYKVAKRGQDVALRCDPISGHVSLFWYQQALGQGPEFLTYFQNEAQLDKSGLPSDRFFAERPEGSVSTLKIQRTQQEDSAVYLCASSLGGQGSGQPQHFGDGTRLSIL.

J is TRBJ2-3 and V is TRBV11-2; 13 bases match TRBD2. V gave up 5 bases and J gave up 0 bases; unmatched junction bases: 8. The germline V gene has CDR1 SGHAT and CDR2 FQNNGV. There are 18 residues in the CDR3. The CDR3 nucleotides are TGTGCCAGCAGCCCCGGGACTAGCGGGGATCGTAGCACAGATACGCAGTATTTT. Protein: CASSPGTSGDRSTDTQYF. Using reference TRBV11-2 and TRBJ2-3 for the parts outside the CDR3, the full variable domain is EAGVAQSPRYKIIEKRQSVAFWCNPISGHATLYWYQQILGQGPKLLIQFQNNGVVDDSQLPKDRFSAERLKGVDSTLKIQPAKLEDSAVYLCASSPGTSGDRSTDTQYFGPGTRLTVL.

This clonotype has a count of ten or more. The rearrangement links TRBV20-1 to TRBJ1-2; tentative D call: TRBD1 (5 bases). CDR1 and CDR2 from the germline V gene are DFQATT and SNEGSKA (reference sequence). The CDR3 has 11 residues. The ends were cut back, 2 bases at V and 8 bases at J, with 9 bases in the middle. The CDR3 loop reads CSARQGYGYTF. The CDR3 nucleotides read TGCAGTGCTAGACAGGGTTACGGCTACACCTTC.

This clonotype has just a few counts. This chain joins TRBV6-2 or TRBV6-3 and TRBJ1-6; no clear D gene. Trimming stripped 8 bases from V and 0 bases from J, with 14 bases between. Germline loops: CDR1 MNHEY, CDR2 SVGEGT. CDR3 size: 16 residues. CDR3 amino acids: CASHSSGRSYNSPLHF. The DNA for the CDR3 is TGTGCCAGCCATTCCTCAGGACGCTCCTATAATTCACCCCTCCACTTT.